This TCR beta chain was sequenced during a study of blood T cell repertoires in COVID-19. Study at large: T cells, B-cell-depleted T cells, or PBMCs provided the cDNA or gDNA that served as material.

CDR1 and CDR2 (germline): MDHEN, SYDVKM. With V trimmed by 7 bases and J by 0 bases, 3 bases remained unmatched. The CDR3 is 14 amino acids. TCRdb's copy holds only in-frame clones and misses some; the assay was immunoSEQ multiplex PCR. The sample carries tens of thousands of clones, about 90% recorded once. This clonotype was obtained from a human donor with active COVID-19. The donor label of this sample is uncertain. Source material: peripheral blood. The chain employs TRBV28 and TRBJ2-1, with 7 bases identical to TRBD1. The chain's CDR3 is CASKPGGSYNEQFF. The CDR3, as DNA: TGTGCCAGCAAACCAGGGGGCTCCTACAATGAGCAGTTCTTC.